What follows are 21 T cell receptor beta chains derived from one specimen sequenced in a study of blood T cell repertoires in COVID-19. Measured with immunoSEQ multiplex PCR; TCRdb has only the in-frame clones, and not every one. Among about 220,000 clones listed, 86% were seen once. The sample comprised peripheral blood. The receptors stem from a man aged 25 to 40 who had recovered from COVID-19.

The chain employs TRBV27 and TRBJ2-3, with D perhaps TRBD2 (5 bases). Per germline, CDR1 MNHEY and CDR2 SMNVEV (reference sequence). CDR3 size: 16 residues. V lost 3 bases and J lost 0, with 13 bases in between. The DNA of the CDR3 is TGTGCCAGCAGTTTCCTCCCCGGACTGAGCACAGATACGCAGTATTTT. It translates to CASSFLPGLSTDTQYF.

The CDR3 sequence is CASSSGTGGNYGYTF. The DNA of the CDR3 is TGTGCCAGCAGTTCGGGGACAGGGGGTAACTATGGCTACACCTTC. The V and J genes are TRBV6-5 and TRBJ1-2; 11 bases fit TRBD1. From germline, CDR1 is MNHEY and CDR2 SVGAGI. This CDR3 is 15 amino acids long. Trimming removed 4 bases from V and 1 base from J; junction bases left unmatched: 2.

The chain uses TRBV7-2 and TRBJ2-7, with 11 bases that match TRBD2. Looked up from germline, CDR1 is SGHTA and CDR2 is FQGNSA. This CDR3 is built from 15 residues. V lost 3 bases to trimming and J lost 1 base; unmatched junction nucleotides: 2. The CDR3 loop reads CASSFTSGGSYEQYF. The CDR3 DNA is TGTGCCAGCAGCTTTACTAGCGGGGGATCCTACGAGCAGTACTTC. Based on the CDR3 plus reference TRBV7-2 and TRBJ2-7, the full variable domain is GAGVSQSPSNKVTEKGKDVELRCDPISGHTALYWYRQSLGQGLEFLIYFQGNSAPDKSGLPSDRFSAERTGGSVSTLTIQRTQQEDSAVYLCASSFTSGGSYEQYFGPGTRLTVT.

The V and J genes are TRBV4-1 and TRBJ1-3, with a weak D call TRBD1 (5 bases). V lost 2 bases to trimming and J lost 0 bases, with 14 bases between them. This CDR3 has 17 amino acids. Germline lookup yields CDR1 MGHRA and CDR2 YSYEKL. CDR3 sequence reads: CASSQPSTVYSGNTIYF. In DNA form, the CDR3 reads TGCGCCAGCAGCCAACCTTCGACAGTTTACTCTGGAAACACCATATATTTT.

This chain uses TRBV5-1 with TRBJ2-2; TRBD1 is a possible D gene (5 bases). Trimming stripped 0 bases from V and 4 bases from J, with 13 bases between. The germline gives CDR1 SGHRS, CDR2 YFSETQ. This CDR3 has 16 residues. The CDR3 reads CASSLVTRQSTGELFF. DNA for the CDR3: TGCGCCAGCAGCTTGGTAACTCGACAGAGCACCGGGGAGCTGTTTTTT.

The chain couples TRBV4-3 to TRBJ1-1, with 8 bases identical to TRBD1. Trimming at V came to 6 bases and at J to 3 bases, leaving 9 bases not matched to a gene. CDR1 is LGHNA and CDR2 is YSLEER in the germline V gene. This CDR3 has 15 residues. The CDR3 region has the DNA TGCGCCAGCAGACTATTTCTGACAGGGGACACTGAAGCTTTCTTT. Its translation: CASRLFLTGDTEAFF.

This clone was seen more than once but under ten times. The rearrangement uses TRBV7-9 and TRBJ2-1; 7 bases align to TRBD1. This CDR3 has 12 residues. Germline V gives CDR1 SEHNR, CDR2 FQNEAQ (reference sequence). After removal of 9 bases from V and 8 bases from J, the junction contained 7 bases not matched to a gene. CDR3 nucleotides: TGTGCCAGTACGACAGGGTTCCATGAGCAGTTCTTC. It encodes CASTTGFHEQFF.

CDR3 sequence (DNA): TGTGCCAGCAGTCTTCCGGGACAGGGTGGCACTGAAGCTTTCTTT. It specifies CASSLPGQGGTEAFF. V usage is TRBV28 and J usage is TRBJ1-1, with 9 bases aligning to TRBD1. J lost 4 bases, V lost 5 bases, and 8 bases had no gene match. This CDR3 is built from 15 residues. Germline values: CDR1 MDHEN, CDR2 SYDVKM.

V gene TRBV4-1 combines with J gene TRBJ2-7, with 10 nucleotides matching TRBD1. J was trimmed by 6 bases and V by 3 bases; bases with no gene match: 5. Germline V gene data show CDR1 as MGHRA and CDR2 as YSYEKL. The CDR3 covers 14 residues. CDR3 nucleotides: TGCGCCAGCAGCCAGGCCCGGACAGGGGGCGAGCAGTACTTC. Translation gives CASSQARTGGEQYF.

In this sample, this clone turned up once. The rearrangement joins TRBV6-5 to TRBJ1-3; no definite D call. The CDR3 consists of 16 residues. V was shortened by 0 bases and J by 0 bases, with 9 bases between the two germline ends. Germline CDR1 reads MNHEY; CDR2 reads SVGAGI. CDR3 residues: CASSYSHRSSGNTIYF. The CDR3 DNA is TGTGCCAGCAGTTACTCTCACAGAAGCTCTGGAAACACCATATATTTT.

V and J are TRBV6-5 and TRBJ1-1; D unresolved. The germline CDR1 and CDR2 sequences are MNHEY and SVGAGI. The CDR3 is 11 residues long. V dropped 8 bases and J dropped 5 bases, with 9 bases sitting between them. The CDR3 loop is CASRQATEAFF. CDR3 in DNA: TGTGCCAGCCGCCAGGCGACTGAAGCTTTCTTT.

Concerning this clone: Other DNA variants within this sample encode the same CDR3. The V call is TRBV3-1 (or the pseudogene TRBV3-2), the J call TRBJ1-6; 8 bases line up with TRBD1. The CDR3 extends over 15 amino acids. Germline values: CDR1 LGHDT, CDR2 YNNKEL (reference sequence). Unmatched junction bases numbered 6, after V lost 1 base and J lost 10 bases. CDR3 sequence: CASSQGTGGESPLHF. CDR3 nucleotide sequence: TGTGCCAGCAGCCAAGGCACAGGGGGTGAATCACCCCTCCACTTT.

This clone showed up just once. The rearrangement uses TRBV29-1 and TRBJ2-1; maybe TRBD1 (6 bases). V lost 5 bases, J lost 1 base, and 12 bases lay in between. Germline CDR1 reads SQVTM; CDR2 reads ANQGSEA. This CDR3 has 14 residues. The CDR3 loop reads CSVSGTKSYNEQFF. Written as DNA, the CDR3 is TGCAGCGTTTCCGGGACAAAATCCTACAATGAGCAGTTCTTC.

This chain links TRBV27 with TRBJ2-7; 9 nucleotides agree with TRBD1. The germline V gene encodes CDR1 MNHEY and CDR2 SMNVEV (reference sequence). With V trimmed by 0 bases and J by 2 bases, 5 bases remained unmatched. The CDR3 loop spans 16 amino acids. This chain's CDR3 is CASSLSWGQGAYEQYF. The CDR3 nucleotides are TGTGCCAGCAGTTTATCGTGGGGACAGGGTGCCTACGAGCAGTACTTC.

This chain uses TRBV19 with TRBJ1-2; a possible D gene is TRBD1 (6 bases). V was pared by 7 bases and J by 7 bases, with 16 bases between. The CDR3 length is 13 residues. Germline V gene data show CDR1 as LNHDA and CDR2 as SQIVND (reference sequence). The DNA of the CDR3 is TGTGCCAGTACCCCGGACAGTTTCGGTGGCTACACCTTC. It translates to CASTPDSFGGYTF. Variable domain in full (rest from reference TRBV19 and TRBJ1-2): DGGITQSPKYLFRKEGQNVTLSCEQNLNHDAMYWYRQDPGQGLRLIYYSQIVNDFQKGDIAEGYSVSREKKESFPLTVTSAQKNPTAFYLCASTPDSFGGYTFGSGTRLTVV.

CDR3 DNA sequence: TGCAGCGTTGTCGGAACAGGGGGGGCAGATACGCAGTATTTT. Translating it yields CSVVGTGGADTQYF. V gene TRBV29-1 combines with J gene TRBJ2-3; TRBD1 is a possible D gene (8 bases). Germline-derived CDR1 and CDR2 are SQVTM and ANQGSEA. Trimming removed 4 bases at V and 4 bases at J, with 15 bases between. This CDR3 spans 14 amino acids.

This clone was observed a handful of times. The V call is TRBV5-1, the J call TRBJ2-1, with 10 bases lining up with TRBD2. The germline V gene encodes CDR1 SGHRS and CDR2 YFSETQ. V lost 7 bases to trimming and J lost 6 bases; unmatched junction nucleotides: 7. CDR3 length: 14 amino acids. CDR3: CASSSGGPANEQFF. As DNA, the CDR3 is TGCGCCAGCTCTAGCGGGGGACCGGCCAATGAGCAGTTCTTC.

The genes are TRBV7-6 and TRBJ2-3; TRBD1 is a possible D gene (7 bases). V lost 2 bases and J lost 0, with 18 bases in between. Germline CDR1 is SGHVS and CDR2 is FNYEAQ. This CDR3 comprises 18 residues. CDR3 nucleotides: TGTGCCAGCAGCTTATTAGGTCTCAGGGGGGAGAGCACAGATACGCAGTATTTT. Translating it yields CASSLLGLRGESTDTQYF.

This rearrangement joins TRBV19 to TRBJ1-2; 8 bases are shared with TRBD1. This CDR3 region has 13 residues. Germline trimming cut 7 bases from V and 5 bases from J; bases unmatched to any gene: 6. The germline V gene encodes CDR1 LNHDA and CDR2 SQIVND (reference sequence). CDR3 DNA sequence: TGTGCCAGTATACCCAGGGGGCAATATGGCTACACCTTC. It encodes CASIPRGQYGYTF. Combining the CDR3 with reference TRBV19 and TRBJ1-2 gives the whole variable domain DGGITQSPKYLFRKEGQNVTLSCEQNLNHDAMYWYRQDPGQGLRLIYYSQIVNDFQKGDIAEGYSVSREKKESFPLTVTSAQKNPTAFYLCASIPRGQYGYTFGSGTRLTVV.

The rearrangement links TRBV2 to TRBJ2-5, with TRBD1 matching over 7 bases. The V gene's germline CDR1 is SNHLY and CDR2 FYNNEI. The junction had 13 bases not matched to a gene; V was cut back by 4 bases and J by 5 bases. This CDR3 comprises 16 residues. The CDR3 is CASSGSTGSLGETQYF. DNA of the CDR3: TGTGCCAGCAGTGGGTCGACAGGGAGTCTTGGGGAGACCCAGTACTTC.

CDR3 DNA sequence: TGTGCCAGTAGTATCTATCTAGGTGGTGGGTATCAGCCCCAGCATTTT. Protein product: CASSIYLGGGYQPQHF. The chain employs TRBV19 and TRBJ1-5; D remains unclear. This CDR3 is built from 16 residues. Trimming removed 3 bases from V and 5 bases from J, with 17 bases in between. CDR1 and CDR2 (germline): LNHDA, SQIVND (reference sequence).